The rows below give T cell receptor beta chains drawn from one sample of a study of blood T cell repertoires in COVID-19. This table comes from immunoSEQ multiplex PCR, and its TCRdb copy is limited to in-frame clones, with some not included. Found here are around 190,000 clones, roughly 85% of them singletons; the top ten hold roughly 4.5%. Sequenced sample: peripheral blood. All receptors come from a woman of 80 years or more with acute or convalescent COVID-19. Each CDR3 is given with its conserved first and last residue. A row's size may be missing; if present it is once, few, many or a size class.

clone_size | v_call | cdr3_aa
once | TRBV12-3/TRBV12-4 | CASRKTGGQPQHF
- | TRBV3-1/TRBV3-2 | CASSQGGLVTGELFF
- | TRBV15 | CATSFKRGGDTQYF
- | TRBV9 | CASSDQGGGYTF
- | TRBV2 | CASSEHSNSYEQYF
- | TRBV18 | CASSPQDNPSETQYF
- | TRBV20-1 | CSARSGEYF
- | TRBV30 | CAWSVRWGGFPEAFF
once | TRBV10-3 | CAVRLAESYEQYF
- | TRBV3-1/TRBV3-2 | CASSRPSGLSYEQYF
once | TRBV28 | CASSVARGEQFF
- | TRBV12-3/TRBV12-4 | CASKDRVKFEAFF
- | TRBV7-2 | CASSLRTGGTGELFF
- | TRBV9 | CASSVAPVGTEAFF
- | TRBV30 | CASTPGNYGYTF
- | TRBV30 | CAWSRGGGDYGYTF
- | TRBV28 | CASSLNTNYGYTF
- | TRBV29-1 | CSVEDPDRGPGNTIYF
- | TRBV7-2 | CASSLVVTLSHEQYF
- | TRBV3-1/TRBV3-2 | CASSPYTGTYLNEQFF
- | TRBV11-2 | CASSLGLGVAGPRYNEQFF
- | TRBV20-1 | CSASPLSGRWLGTDTQYF
- | TRBV27 | CASSWDLNTDTQYF
once | TRBV13 | CASSARDRYNEQFF
- | TRBV27 | CASSRTGRIGYTF
- | TRBV14 | CASSQLQGAGYTF
- | TRBV6-1 | CASSEGAQHQIGVKVTQYF
- | TRBV7-8 | CASSLLPFRQVYNEQFF